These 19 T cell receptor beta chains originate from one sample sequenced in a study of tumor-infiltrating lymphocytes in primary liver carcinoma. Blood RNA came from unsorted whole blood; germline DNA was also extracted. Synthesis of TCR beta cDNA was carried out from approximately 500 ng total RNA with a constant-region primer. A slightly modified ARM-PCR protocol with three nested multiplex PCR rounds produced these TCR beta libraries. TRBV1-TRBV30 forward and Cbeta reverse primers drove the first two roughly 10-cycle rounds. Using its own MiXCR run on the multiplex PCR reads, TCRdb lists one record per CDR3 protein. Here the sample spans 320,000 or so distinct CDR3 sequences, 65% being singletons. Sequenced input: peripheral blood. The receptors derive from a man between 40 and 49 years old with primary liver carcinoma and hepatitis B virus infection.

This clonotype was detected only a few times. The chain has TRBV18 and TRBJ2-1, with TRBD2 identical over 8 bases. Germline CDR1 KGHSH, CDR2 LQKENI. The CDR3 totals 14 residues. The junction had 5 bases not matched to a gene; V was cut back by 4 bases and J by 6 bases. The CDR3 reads CASSRTSGPNEQFF. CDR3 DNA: TGTGCCAGCTCACGAACTAGCGGCCCCAATGAGCAGTTCTTC.

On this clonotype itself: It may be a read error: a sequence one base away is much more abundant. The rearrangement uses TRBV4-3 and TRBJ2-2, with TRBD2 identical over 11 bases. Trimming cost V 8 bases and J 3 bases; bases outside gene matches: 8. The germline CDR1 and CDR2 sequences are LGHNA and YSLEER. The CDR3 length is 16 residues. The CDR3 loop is CASRLLSGRDTGELFF. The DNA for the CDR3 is TGCGCCAGCCGCCTCCTTAGCGGGAGGGACACCGGGGAGCTGTTTTTT.

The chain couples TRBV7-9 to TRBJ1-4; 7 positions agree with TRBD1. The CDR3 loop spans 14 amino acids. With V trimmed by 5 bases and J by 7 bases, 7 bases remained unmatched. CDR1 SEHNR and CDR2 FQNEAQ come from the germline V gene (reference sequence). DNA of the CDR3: TGTGCCAGCAGCCGGACTCCAGGGGGTGAAAAACTGTTTTTT. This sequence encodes CASSRTPGGEKLFF.

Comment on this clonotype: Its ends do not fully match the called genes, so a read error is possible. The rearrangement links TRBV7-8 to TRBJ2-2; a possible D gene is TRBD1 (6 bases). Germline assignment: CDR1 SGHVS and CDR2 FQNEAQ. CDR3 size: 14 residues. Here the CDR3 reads CASSIDRQDGELFF. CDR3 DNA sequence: TGTGCCAGCAGCATCGACAGGCAGGACGGGGAGTTGTTTTTT.

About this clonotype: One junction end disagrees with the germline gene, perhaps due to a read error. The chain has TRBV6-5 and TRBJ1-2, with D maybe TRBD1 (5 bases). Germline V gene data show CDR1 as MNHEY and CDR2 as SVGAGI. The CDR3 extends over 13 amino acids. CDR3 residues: CSSSINFQGGYTF. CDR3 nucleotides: TGTTCCAGCAGTATAAACTTCCAGGGCGGCTACACCTTC.

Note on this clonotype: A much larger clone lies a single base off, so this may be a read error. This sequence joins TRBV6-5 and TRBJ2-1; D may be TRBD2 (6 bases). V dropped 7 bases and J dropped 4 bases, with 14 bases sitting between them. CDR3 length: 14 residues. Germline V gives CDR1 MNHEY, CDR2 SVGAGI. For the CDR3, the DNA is TGTGCCAGCAATGCCACGGAGGGTTACAATGAGCAGTTCTTC. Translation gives CASNATEGYNEQFF.

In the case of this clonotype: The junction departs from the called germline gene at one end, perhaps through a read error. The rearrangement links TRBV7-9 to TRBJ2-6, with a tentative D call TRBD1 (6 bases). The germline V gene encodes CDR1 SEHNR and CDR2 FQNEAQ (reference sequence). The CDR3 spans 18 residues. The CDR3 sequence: CVSSVVGQGFSGANVLTF. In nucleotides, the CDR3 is TGTGTCAGCAGCGTGGTTGGGCAGGGGTTTTCTGGGGCCAACGTCCTGACTTTC.

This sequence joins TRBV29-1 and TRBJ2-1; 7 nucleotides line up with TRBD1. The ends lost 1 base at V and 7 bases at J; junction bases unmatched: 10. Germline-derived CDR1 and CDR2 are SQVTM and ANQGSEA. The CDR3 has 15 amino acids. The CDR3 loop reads CSVEVRDRAGNEQFF. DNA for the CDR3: TGCAGCGTTGAAGTTAGAGACAGGGCAGGTAATGAGCAGTTCTTC.

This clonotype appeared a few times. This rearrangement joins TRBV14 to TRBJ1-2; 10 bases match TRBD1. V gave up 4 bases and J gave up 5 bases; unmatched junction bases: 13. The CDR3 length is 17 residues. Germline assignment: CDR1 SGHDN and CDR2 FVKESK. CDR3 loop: CASSPRFDRGRLYGYTF. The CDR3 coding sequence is TGTGCCAGCAGCCCACGGTTCGACAGGGGGCGTTTGTATGGCTACACCTTC. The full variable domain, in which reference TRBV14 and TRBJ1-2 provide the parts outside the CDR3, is EAGVTQFPSHSVIEKGQTVTLRCDPISGHDNLYWYRRVMGKEIKFLLHFVKESKQDESGMPNNRFLAERTGGTYSTLKVQPAELEDSGVYFCASSPRFDRGRLYGYTFGSGTRLTVV.

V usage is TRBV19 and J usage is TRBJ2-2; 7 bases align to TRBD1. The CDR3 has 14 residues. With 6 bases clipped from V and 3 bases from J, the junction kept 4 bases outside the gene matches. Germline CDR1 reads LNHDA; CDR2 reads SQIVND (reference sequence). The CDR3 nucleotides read TGTGCCAGTAGGCTGACAGGGTACACCGGGGAGCTGTTTTTT. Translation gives CASRLTGYTGELFF.

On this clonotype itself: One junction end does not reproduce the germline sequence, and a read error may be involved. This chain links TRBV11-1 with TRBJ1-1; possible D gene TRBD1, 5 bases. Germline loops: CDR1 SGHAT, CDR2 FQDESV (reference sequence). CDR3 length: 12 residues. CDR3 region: CASGLEGLEAFF. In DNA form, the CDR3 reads TGTGCCAGCGGCTTAGAGGGGCTTGAAGCTTTCTTT.

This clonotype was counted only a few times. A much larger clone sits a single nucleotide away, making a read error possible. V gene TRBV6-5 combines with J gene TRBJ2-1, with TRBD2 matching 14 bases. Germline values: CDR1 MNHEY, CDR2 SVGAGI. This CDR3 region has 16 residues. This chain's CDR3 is CVSRRLAGGIFNEQFF. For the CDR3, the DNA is TGTGTCAGCAGAAGACTAGCGGGAGGGATCTTCAATGAGCAGTTCTTC.

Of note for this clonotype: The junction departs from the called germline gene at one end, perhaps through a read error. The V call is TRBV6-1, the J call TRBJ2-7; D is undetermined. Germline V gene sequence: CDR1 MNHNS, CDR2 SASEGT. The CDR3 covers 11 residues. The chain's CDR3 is CASVALDEEYF. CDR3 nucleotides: TGCGCCAGCGTAGCCTTGGACGAGGAGTACTTC.

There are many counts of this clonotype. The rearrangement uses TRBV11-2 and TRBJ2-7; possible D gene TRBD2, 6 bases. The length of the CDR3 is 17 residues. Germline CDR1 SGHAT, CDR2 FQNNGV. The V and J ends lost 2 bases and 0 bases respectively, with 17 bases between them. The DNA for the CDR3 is TGTGCCAGCAGCTTAAGAGTAGGTGGGGGGAACTCCTACGAGCAGTACTTC. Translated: CASSLRVGGGNSYEQYF.

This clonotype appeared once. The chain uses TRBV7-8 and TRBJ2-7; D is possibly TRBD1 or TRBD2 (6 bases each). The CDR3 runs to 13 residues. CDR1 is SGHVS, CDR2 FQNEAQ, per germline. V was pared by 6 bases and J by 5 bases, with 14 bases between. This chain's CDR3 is CASRRGGSHEQYF. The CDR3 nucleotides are TGTGCCAGCAGGCGAGGGGGGTCCCACGAGCAGTACTTC.

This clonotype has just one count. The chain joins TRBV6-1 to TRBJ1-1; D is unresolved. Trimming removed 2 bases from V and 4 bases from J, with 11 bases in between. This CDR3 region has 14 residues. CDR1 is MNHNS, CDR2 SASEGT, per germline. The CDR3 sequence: CASSEISLGTEAFF. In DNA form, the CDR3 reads TGTGCCAGCAGTGAAATTAGCCTAGGCACTGAAGCTTTCTTT.

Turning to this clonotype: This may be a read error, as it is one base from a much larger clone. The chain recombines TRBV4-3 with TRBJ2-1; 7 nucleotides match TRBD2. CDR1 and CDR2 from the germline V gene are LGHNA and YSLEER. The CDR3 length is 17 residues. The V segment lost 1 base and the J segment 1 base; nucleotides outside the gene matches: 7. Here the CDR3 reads CASSQAIPSGSYNEQFF. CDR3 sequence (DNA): TGCGCCAGCAGCCAAGCCATCCCTAGCGGATCCTACAATGAGCAGTTCTTC.

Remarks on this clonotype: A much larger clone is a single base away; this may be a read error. CDR3 DNA: TGCAGCGTTGTAATTCGTAGAGATCAGCCCCAGCCTTTT. Protein product: CSVVIRRDQPQPF. The chain has TRBV29-1 and TRBJ1-5; D unclear. The germline CDR1 and CDR2 sequences are SQVTM and ANQGSEA. This CDR3 comprises 13 residues.

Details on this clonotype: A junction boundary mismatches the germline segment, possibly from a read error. The CDR3 sequence is CASSLVYDYGCTF. CDR3 coding DNA: TGTGCCAGCAGCTTGGTCTATGACTATGGCTGCACCTTC. This chain joins TRBV11-1 and TRBJ1-2; D uncertain. CDR3 length: 13 residues. Germline-derived CDR1 and CDR2 are SGHAT and FQDESV (reference sequence).